This T cell receptor (beta chain) derives from a study of T-cell memory formation after mild COVID-19. Across the study: Largely donor-specific sequence clusters came from a couple of donors.

TCRdb used MiXCR to reprocess the 5' RACE reads, holding one entry per CDR3 protein. Of around 180,000 distinct CDR3 sequences detected, approximately 18% appear once; the ten largest clones hold 3.9%. Broader study findings: Confirmation was lacking for SARS-CoV-2 specificity of second-wave clones that peaked on day 37. Researchers report contracting CD4+ clones mostly in CM and EM, with CD8+ clones in EMRA.

The sample holds many counts of this clonotype. Antigen unknown. V was shortened by 1 base and J by 5 bases, with 8 bases between the two germline ends. CDR1 and CDR2 from the germline V gene are SGHVS and FNYEAQ. This CDR3 has 14 amino acids. The material sequenced was PBMCs or a T cell subset sorted from them (not recorded which). The chain combines TRBV7-6 with TRBJ2-2; TRBD1 might be the D (6 bases). This clonotype was obtained from a man aged 18 to 30 who had mild COVID-19 (a few samples of this study predate the infection). Cell type and time point are not known. The CDR3 nucleotides are TGTGCCAGCAGCTTAGTTAGGGGGACCGGGGAGCTGTTTTTT. Protein product: CASSLVRGTGELFF. Variable domain in full (rest from reference TRBV7-6 and TRBJ2-2): GAGVSQSPRYKVTKRGQDVALRCDPISGHVSLYWYRQALGQGPEFLTYFNYEAQQDKSGLPNDRFSAERPEGSISTLTIQRTEQRDSAMYRCASSLVRGTGELFFGEGSRLTVL.